This passage covers 3 T cell receptor beta chains from one sample sequenced in a study of spatial heterogeneity in lung cancer. Time point reported: blood at routine non-recurrence follow-up after resection. Each CDR3 protein gets one entry after TCRdb re-called the 5' RACE reads with MiXCR. The sample contains approximately 43,000 distinct CDR3 sequences, over 9.5% of which appear only once. The input for sequencing was PBMCs, taken at follow-up. The receptors here all came from a female donor with early-stage non-small cell lung cancer.

There are many counts of this clonotype. The chain uses TRBV7-2 and TRBJ2-2, with D uncertain. The CDR3 loop spans 14 amino acids. Germline lookup yields CDR1 SGHTA and CDR2 FQGNSA. V lost 2 bases and J lost 4, with 8 bases in between. CDR3 nucleotides: TGTGCCAGCAGCTTAAGCCCTACCACCGGGGAGCTGTTTTTT. Its translation is CASSLSPTTGELFF.

Ten or more counts support this clonotype. The rearrangement joins TRBV11-2 to TRBJ1-1; 7 bases are a match to TRBD1. CDR3 size: 16 residues. The germline V gene has CDR1 SGHAT and CDR2 FQNNGV. V trimming: 2 bases; J trimming: 0 bases; junction bases outside the gene matches: 6. CDR3 loop: CASSLRFGTVNTEAFF. The CDR3 nucleotides read TGTGCCAGCAGCTTACGGTTCGGGACAGTGAACACTGAAGCTTTCTTT.

This clonotype appeared a few times. This chain connects TRBV11-1 to TRBJ2-1, with D possibly matching TRBD2 (6 bases). Trimming cost V 3 bases and J 9 bases, with 12 bases left between them. The CDR3 consists of 13 residues. Germline V gene sequence: CDR1 SGHAT, CDR2 FQDESV (reference sequence). CDR3 sequence (DNA): TGTGCCAGCAGCTTGAACGGGGGAAGTGAGCAGTTCTTC. Amino acid sequence: CASSLNGGSEQFF.